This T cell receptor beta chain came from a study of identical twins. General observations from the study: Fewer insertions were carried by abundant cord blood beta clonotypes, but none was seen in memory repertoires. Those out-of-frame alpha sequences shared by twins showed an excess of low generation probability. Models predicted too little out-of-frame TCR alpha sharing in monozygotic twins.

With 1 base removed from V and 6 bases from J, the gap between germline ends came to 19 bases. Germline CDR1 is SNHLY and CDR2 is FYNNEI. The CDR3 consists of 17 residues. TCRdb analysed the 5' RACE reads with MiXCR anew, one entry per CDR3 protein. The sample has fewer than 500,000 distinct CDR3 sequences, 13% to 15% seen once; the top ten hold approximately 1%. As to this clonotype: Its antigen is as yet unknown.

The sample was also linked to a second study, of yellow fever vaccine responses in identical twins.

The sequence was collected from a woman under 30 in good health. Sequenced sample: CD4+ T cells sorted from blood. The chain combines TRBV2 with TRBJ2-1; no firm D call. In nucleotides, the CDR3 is TGTGCCAGCAGTGAAGGTCAGGCCCCTCGTCTGAGCAATGAGCAGTTCTTC. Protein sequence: CASSEGQAPRLSNEQFF.